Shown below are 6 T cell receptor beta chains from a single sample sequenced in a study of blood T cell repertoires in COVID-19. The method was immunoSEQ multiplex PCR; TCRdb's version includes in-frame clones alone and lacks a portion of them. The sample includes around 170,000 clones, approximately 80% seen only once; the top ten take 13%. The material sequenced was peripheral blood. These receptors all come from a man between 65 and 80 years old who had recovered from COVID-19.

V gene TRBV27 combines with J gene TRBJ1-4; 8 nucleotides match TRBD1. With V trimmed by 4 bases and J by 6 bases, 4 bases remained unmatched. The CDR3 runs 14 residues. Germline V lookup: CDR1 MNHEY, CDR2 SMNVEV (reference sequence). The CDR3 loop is CASSSDRGYEKLFF. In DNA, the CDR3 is TGTGCCAGCAGTTCCGACAGGGGTTATGAAAAACTGTTTTTT.

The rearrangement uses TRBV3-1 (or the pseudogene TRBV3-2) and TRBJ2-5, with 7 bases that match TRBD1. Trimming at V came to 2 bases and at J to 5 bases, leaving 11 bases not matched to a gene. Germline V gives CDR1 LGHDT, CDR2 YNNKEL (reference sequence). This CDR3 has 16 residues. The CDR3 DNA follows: TGTGCCAGCAGCCAAAGCTACAGGGGAACCGGGGAGACCCAGTACTTC. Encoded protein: CASSQSYRGTGETQYF.

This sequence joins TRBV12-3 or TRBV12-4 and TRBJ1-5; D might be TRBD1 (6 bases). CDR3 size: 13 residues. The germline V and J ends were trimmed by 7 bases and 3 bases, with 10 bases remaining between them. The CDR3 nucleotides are TGTGCCAGCAATCGGGACAACAATCAGCCCCAGCATTTT. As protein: CASNRDNNQPQHF.

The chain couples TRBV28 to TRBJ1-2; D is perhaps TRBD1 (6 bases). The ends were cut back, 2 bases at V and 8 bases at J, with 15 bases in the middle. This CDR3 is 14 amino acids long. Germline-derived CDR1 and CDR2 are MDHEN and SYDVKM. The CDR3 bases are TGTGCCAGCAGTTTACCCGGACAGACCCTGGGCTACACCTTC. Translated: CASSLPGQTLGYTF.

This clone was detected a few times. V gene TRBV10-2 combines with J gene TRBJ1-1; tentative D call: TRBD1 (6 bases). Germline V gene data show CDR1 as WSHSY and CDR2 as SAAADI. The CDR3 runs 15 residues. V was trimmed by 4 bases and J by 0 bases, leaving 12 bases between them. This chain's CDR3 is CASSARTALNTEAFF. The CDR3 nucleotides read TGCGCCAGCAGTGCCCGGACAGCCCTGAACACTGAAGCTTTCTTT.

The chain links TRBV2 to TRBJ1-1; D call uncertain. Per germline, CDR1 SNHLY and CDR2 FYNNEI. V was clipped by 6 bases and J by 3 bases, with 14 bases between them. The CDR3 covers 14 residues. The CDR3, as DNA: TGTGCCAGCAGGCGAGGCTCCTGGGACACTGAAGCTTTCTTT. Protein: CASRRGSWDTEAFF. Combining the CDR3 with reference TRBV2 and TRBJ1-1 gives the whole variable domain EPEVTQTPSHQVTQMGQEVILRCVPISNHLYFYWYRQILGQKVEFLVSFYNNEISEKSEIFDDQFSVERPDGSNFTLKIRSTKLEDSAMYFCASRRGSWDTEAFFGQGTRLTVV.